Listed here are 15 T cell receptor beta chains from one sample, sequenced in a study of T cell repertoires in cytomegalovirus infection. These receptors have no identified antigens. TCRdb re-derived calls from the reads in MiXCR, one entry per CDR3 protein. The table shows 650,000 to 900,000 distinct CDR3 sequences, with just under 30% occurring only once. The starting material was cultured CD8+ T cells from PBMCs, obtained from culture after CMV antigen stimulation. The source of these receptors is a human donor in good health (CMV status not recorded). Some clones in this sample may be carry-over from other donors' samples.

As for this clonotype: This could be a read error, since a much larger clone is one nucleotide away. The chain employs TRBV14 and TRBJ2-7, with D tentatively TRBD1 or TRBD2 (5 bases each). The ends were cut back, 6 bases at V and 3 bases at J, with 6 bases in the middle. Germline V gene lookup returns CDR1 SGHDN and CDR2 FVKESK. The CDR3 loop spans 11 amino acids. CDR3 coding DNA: TGTGCCAGCAGGGGGGACTACGAGCAGTACTTC. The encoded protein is CASRGDYEQYF. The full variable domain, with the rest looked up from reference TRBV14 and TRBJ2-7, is EAGVTQFPSHSVIEKGQTVTLRCDPISGHDNLYWYRRVMGKEIKFLLHFVKESKQDESGMPNNRFLAERTGGTYSTLKVQPAELEDSGVYFCASRGDYEQYFGPGTRLTVT.

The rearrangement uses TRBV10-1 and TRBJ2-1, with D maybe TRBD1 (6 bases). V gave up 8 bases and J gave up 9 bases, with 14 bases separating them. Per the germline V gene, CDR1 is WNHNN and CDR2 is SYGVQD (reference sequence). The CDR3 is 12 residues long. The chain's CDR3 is CASSTRGSEQFF. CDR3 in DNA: TGCGCCAGCTCGACAAGGGGGAGTGAGCAGTTCTTC.

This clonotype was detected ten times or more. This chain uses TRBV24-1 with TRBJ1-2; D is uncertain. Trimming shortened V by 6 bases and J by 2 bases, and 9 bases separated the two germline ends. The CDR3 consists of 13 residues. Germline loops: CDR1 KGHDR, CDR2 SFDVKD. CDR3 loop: CATSSPRNYGYTF. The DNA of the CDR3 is TGTGCCACCAGTTCCCCTAGAAACTATGGCTACACCTTC.

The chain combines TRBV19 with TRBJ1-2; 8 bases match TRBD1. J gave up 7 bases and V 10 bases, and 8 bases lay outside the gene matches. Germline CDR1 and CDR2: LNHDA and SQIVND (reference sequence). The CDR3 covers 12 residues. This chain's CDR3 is CATQPGQGGYTF. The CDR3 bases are TGTGCCACCCAGCCTGGACAGGGTGGCTACACCTTC.

CDR3 coding DNA: TGCGCCAGCAGCCAAGATAATGCCGGGGAGCTGTTTTTT. Its protein product is CASSQDNAGELFF. The chain recombines TRBV4-1 with TRBJ2-2; D ambiguous. This CDR3 contains 13 residues. The germline V and J ends were trimmed by 0 bases and 6 bases, with 5 bases remaining between them. Germline CDR1 reads MGHRA; CDR2 reads YSYEKL.

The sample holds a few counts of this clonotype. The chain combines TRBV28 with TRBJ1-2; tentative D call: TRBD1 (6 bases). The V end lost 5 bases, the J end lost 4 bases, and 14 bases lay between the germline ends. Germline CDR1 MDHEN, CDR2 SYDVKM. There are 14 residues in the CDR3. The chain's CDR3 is CASSLRWGAYGYTF. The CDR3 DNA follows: TGTGCCAGCAGTCTCCGGTGGGGGGCCTATGGCTACACCTTC.

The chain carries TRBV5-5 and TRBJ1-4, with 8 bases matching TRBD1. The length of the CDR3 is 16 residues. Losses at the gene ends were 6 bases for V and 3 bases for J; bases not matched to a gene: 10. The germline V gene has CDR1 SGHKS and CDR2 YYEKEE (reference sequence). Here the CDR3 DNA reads TGTGCCAGCAAACCGGACAGGGAGCCCCCTAATGAAAAACTGTTTTTT. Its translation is CASKPDREPPNEKLFF.

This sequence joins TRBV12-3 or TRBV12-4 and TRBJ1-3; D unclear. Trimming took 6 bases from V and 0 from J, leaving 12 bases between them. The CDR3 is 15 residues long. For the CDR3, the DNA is TGTGCCAGCAGGGGTATCAGCCTCTCTGGAAACACCATATATTTT. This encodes CASRGISLSGNTIYF.

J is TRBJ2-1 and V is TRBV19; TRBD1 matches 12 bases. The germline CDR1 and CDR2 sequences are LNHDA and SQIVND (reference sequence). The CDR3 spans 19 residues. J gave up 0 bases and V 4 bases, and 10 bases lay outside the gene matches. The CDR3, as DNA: TGTGCCAGTAGTAAACTTGACGGGACAGGGGGCCGCTCCTACAATGAGCAGTTCTTC. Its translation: CASSKLDGTGGRSYNEQFF.

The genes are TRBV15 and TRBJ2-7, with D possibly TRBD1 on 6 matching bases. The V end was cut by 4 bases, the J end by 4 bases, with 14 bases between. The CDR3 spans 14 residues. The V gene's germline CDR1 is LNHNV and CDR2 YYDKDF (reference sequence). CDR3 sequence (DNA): TGTGCCACCAGCACCTCCAGGGGATCATACGAGCAGTACGTC. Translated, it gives CATSTSRGSYEQYV.

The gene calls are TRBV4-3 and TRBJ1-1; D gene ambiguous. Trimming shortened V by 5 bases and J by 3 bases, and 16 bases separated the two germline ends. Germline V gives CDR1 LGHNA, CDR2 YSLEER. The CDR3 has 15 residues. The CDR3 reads CASSAQDAPHTEAFF. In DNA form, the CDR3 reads TGCGCCAGCAGCGCCCAGGATGCCCCTCACACTGAAGCTTTCTTT.

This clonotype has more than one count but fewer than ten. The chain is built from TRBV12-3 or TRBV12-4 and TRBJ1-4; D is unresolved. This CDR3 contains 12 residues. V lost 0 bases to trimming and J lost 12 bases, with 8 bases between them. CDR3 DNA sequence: TGTGCCAGCAGTTTAGCAGCGGTGGAACTGTTTTTT. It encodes CASSLAAVELFF.

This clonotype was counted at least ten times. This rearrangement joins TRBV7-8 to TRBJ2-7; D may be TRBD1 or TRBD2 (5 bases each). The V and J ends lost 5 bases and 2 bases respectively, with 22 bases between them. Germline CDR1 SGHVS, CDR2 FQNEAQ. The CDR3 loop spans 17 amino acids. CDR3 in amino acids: CASSRIPDGTVAYEQYF. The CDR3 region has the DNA TGTGCCAGCAGCCGAATTCCCGACGGGACGGTAGCCTACGAGCAGTACTTC. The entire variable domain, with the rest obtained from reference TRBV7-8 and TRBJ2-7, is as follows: GAGVSQSPRYKVAKRGQDVALRCDPISGHVSLFWYQQALGQGPEFLTYFQNEAQLDKSGLPSDRFFAERPEGSVSTLKIQRTQQEDSAVYLCASSRIPDGTVAYEQYFGPGTRLTVT.

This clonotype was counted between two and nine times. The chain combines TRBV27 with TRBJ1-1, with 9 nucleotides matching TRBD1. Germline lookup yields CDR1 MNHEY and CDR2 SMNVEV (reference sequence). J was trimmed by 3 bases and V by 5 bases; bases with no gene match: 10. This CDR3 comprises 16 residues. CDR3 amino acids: CASSPNFWTGDTEAFF. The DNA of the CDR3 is TGTGCCAGCAGTCCCAACTTTTGGACAGGGGACACTGAAGCTTTCTTT.

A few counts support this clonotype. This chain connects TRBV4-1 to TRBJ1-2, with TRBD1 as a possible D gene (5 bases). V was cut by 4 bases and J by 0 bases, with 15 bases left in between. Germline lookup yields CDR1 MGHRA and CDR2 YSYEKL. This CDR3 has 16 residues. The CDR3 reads CASSPWEGTSNYGYTF. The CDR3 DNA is TGCGCCAGCAGCCCGTGGGAGGGGACCTCTAACTATGGCTACACCTTC.